The 7 T cell receptor beta chains in this list originate from one sample, sequenced in a study of Graves' ophthalmopathy and Graves' hyperthyroidism. The sequenced template was RNA, covering the TCR beta CDR3 region. Second-round multiplex PCR came after a first-round RT-PCR that employed HTBI primers. TCRdb passed the multiplex PCR reads through MiXCR, listing each CDR3 protein once. The data show 350,000 to 450,000 distinct CDR3 sequences, under 25% seen once. Material for sequencing was peripheral blood. These receptors were collected from a woman aged 18 to 35 with stable Graves' hyperthyroidism.

This chain connects TRBV11-2 to TRBJ2-7; the D gene is possibly TRBD2 (6 bases). CDR3 length equals 14 residues. The V end lost 5 bases, the J end lost 2 bases, and 13 bases lay between the germline ends. Germline V gene lookup returns CDR1 SGHAT and CDR2 FQNNGV. Written as DNA, the CDR3 is TGTGCCAGCAGCCGAGGGGAGGCGACCTACGAGCAGTACTTC. This sequence encodes CASSRGEATYEQYF.

This clonotype was observed at least ten times. V and J are TRBV10-2 and TRBJ2-4, with D perhaps matching TRBD2 (5 bases). Germline CDR1 and CDR2: WSHSY and SAAADI. V gave up 4 bases and J gave up 0 bases, with 19 bases separating them. The CDR3 runs to 18 residues. DNA for the CDR3: TGCGCCAGCAGTGCGGGGTCGCGTGTAGGACTAGCCAAAAACATTCAGTACTTC. This encodes CASSAGSRVGLAKNIQYF.

This clonotype was observed at least ten times. V gene TRBV10-2 combines with J gene TRBJ2-5; a possible D gene is TRBD2 (5 bases). Trimming removed 7 bases at V and 1 base at J, with 16 bases between. Germline assignment: CDR1 WSHSY and CDR2 SAAADI. The CDR3 extends over 15 amino acids. CDR3 sequence (DNA): TGCGCCAGCACTAATGGTGGGGAGATCCAAGAGACCCAGTACTTC. It is translated as CASTNGGEIQETQYF.

With regard to this clonotype: A much larger clone sits a single nucleotide away, making a read error possible. The V call is TRBV7-8, the J call TRBJ1-2; D not certain. Germline lookup yields CDR1 SGHVS and CDR2 FQNEAQ. CDR3 length: 15 amino acids. CDR3 protein: CAISLGIGLDYGYTF. The CDR3 nucleotides read TGTGCCATCAGCTTAGGGATAGGGCTGGACTATGGCTACACCTTC.

Many counts were recorded for this clonotype. The chain couples TRBV5-1 to TRBJ2-6; unclear D gene. The germline gives CDR1 SGHRS, CDR2 YFSETQ. There are 16 residues in the CDR3. The V end was cut by 0 bases, the J end by 2 bases, with 9 bases between. CDR3 sequence reads: CASSLVGPTGANVLTF. CDR3 coding DNA: TGCGCCAGCAGCTTGGTAGGCCCCACTGGGGCCAACGTCCTGACTTTC.

This clonotype appeared many times. J is TRBJ1-2 and V is TRBV6-5; 8 nucleotides line up with TRBD1. V shed 4 bases and J 2 bases; nucleotides not matched to a gene: 3. The CDR3 has 14 amino acids. Germline-derived CDR1 and CDR2 are MNHEY and SVGAGI. The CDR3 protein is CASSFDRGNYGYTF. The DNA for the CDR3 is TGTGCCAGCAGTTTTGACAGGGGAAACTATGGCTACACCTTC.

In this sample, this clonotype turned up many times. The chain has TRBV7-8 and TRBJ1-5, with D unresolved. The length of the CDR3 is 15 residues. Trimming took 4 bases from V and 5 from J, leaving 15 bases between them. The germline CDR1 and CDR2 sequences are SGHVS and FQNEAQ. The CDR3 here is CASSSSPGGDQPQHF. The DNA for the CDR3 is TGTGCCAGCAGCTCCAGTCCTGGAGGTGATCAGCCCCAGCATTTT.